This TCR beta chain was observed in a study of CD8 T cells in ankylosing spondylitis. Points from the study as a whole: What seemed typical of ankylosing spondylitis blood was a TCR beta motif built from fewer than ten highly homologous variants. Some of the motif variants had earlier been found in reactive arthritis patients' fluid and blood.

This clonotype has only a few counts. Its antigen is unknown. Trimming shortened V by 10 bases and J by 5 bases, and 15 bases separated the two germline ends. The CDR3 spans 13 residues. TCRdb independently ran MiXCR on the 5' RACE reads; one entry per CDR3 protein. The profile shows approximately 540,000 distinct CDR3 sequences, roughly 13% of them singletons. The V gene is TRBV12-3 or TRBV12-4, the J gene TRBJ2-1; perhaps TRBD2 as D (6 bases). Sequenced input: blood, either unsorted or a sorted T cell fraction (not recorded which). This clonotype was obtained from a male donor with ankylosing spondylitis. This CDR3 is CATELGGNNEQFF. CDR3 bases: TGTGCCACCGAGCTTGGGGGGAACAATGAGCAGTTCTTC.